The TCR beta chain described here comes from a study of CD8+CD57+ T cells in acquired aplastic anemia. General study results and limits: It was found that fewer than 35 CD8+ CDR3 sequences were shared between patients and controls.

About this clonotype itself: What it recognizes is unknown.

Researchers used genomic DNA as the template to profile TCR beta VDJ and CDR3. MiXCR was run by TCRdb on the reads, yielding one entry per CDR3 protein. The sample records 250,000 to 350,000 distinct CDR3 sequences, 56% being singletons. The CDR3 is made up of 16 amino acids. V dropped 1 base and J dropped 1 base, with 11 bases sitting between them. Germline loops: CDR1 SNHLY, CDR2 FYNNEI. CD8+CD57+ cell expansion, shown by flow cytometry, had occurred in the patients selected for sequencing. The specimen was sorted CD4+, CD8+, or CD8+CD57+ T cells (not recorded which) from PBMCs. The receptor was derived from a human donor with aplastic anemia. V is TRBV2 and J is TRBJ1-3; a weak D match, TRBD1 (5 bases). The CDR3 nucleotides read TGTGCCAGCAGTGAAGATAGTGGGGGATCTGGAAACACCATATATTTT. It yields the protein CASSEDSGGSGNTIYF. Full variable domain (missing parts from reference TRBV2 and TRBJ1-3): EPEVTQTPSHQVTQMGQEVILRCVPISNHLYFYWYRQILGQKVEFLVSFYNNEISEKSEIFDDQFSVERPDGSNFTLKIRSTKLEDSAMYFCASSEDSGGSGNTIYFGEGSWLTVV.